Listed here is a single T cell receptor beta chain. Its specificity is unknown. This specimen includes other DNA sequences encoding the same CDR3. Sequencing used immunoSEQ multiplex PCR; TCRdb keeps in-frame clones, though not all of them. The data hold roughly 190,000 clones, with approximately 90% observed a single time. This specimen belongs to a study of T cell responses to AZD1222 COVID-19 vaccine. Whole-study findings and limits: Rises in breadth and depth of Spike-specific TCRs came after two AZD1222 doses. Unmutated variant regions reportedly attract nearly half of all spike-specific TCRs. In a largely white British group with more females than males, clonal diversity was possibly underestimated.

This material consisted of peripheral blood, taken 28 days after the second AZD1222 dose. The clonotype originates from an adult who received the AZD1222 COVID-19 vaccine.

This CDR3 reads CASSLAGSYEQYF. The CDR3 DNA reads TGTGCCAGCAGCTTAGCAGGCTCCTACGAGCAGTACTTC. The chain uses TRBV7-9 and TRBJ2-7; D gene unclear. The CDR3 contains 13 residues. The V gene's germline CDR1 is SEHNR and CDR2 FQNEAQ (reference sequence). Trimming removed 0 bases at V and 0 bases at J, with 3 bases between.